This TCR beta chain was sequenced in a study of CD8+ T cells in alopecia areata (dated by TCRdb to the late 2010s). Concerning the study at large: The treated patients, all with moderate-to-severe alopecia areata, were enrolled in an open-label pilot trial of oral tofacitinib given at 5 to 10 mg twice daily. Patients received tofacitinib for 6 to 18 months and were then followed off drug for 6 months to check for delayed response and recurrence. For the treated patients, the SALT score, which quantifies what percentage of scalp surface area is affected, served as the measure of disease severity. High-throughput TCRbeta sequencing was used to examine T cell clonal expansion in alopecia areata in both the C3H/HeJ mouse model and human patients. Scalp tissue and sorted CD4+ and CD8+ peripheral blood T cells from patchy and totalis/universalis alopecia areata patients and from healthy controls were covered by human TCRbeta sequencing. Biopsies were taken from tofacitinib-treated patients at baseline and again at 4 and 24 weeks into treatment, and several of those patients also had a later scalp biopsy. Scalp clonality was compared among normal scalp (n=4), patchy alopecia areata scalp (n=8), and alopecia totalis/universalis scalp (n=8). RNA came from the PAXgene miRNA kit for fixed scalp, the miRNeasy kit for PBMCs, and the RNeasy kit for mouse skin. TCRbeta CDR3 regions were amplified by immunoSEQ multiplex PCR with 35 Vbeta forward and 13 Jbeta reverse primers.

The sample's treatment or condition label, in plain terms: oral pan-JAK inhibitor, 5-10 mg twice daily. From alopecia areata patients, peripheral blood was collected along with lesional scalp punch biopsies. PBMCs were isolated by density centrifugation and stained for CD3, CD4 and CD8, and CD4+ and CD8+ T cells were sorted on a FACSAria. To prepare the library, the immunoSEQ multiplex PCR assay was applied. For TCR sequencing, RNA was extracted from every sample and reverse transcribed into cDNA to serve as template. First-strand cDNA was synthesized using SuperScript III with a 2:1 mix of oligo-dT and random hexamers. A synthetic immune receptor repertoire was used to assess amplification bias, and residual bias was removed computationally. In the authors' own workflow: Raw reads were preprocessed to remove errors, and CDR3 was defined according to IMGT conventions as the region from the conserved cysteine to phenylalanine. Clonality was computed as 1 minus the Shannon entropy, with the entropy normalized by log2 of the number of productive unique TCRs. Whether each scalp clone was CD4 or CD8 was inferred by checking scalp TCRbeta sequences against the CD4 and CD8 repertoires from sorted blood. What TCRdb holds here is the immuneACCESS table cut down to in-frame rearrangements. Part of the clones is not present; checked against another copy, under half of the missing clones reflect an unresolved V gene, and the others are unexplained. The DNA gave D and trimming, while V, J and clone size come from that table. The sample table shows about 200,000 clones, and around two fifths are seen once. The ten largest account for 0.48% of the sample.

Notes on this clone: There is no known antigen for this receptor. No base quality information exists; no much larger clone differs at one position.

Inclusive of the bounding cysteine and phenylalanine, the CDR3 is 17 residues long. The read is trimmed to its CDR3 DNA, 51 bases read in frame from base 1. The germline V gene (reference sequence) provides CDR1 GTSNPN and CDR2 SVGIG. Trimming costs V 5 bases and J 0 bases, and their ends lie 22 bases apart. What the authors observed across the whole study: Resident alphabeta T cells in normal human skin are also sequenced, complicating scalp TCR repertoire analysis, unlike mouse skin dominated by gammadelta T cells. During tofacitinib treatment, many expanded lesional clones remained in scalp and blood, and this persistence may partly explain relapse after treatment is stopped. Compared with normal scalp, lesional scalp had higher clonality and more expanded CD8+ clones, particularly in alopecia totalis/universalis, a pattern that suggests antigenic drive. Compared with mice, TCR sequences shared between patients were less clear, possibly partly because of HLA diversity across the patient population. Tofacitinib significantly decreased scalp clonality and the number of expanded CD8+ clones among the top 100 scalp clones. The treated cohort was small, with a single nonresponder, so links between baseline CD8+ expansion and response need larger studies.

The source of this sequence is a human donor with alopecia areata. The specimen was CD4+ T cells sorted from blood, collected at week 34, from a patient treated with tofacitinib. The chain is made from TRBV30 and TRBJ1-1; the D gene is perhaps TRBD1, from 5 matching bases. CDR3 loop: CAWRPGGEWWMNTEAFF. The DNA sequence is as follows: TGTGCCTGGCGTCCGGGGGGAGAATGGTGGATGAACACTGAAGCTTTCTTT. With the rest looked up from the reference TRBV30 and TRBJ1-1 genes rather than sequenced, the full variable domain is SQTIHQWPATLVQPVGSPLSLECTVEGTSNPNLYWYRQAAGRGLQLLFYSVGIGQISSEVPQNLSASRPQDRQFILSSKKLLLSDSGFYLCAWRPGGEWWMNTEAFFGQGTRLTVV.